These 5 T cell receptor beta chains were all obtained from the same sample, sequenced in a study of cytomegalovirus exposure and HLA in healthy donors. Amplification used 60 Vbeta primers and 13 Jbeta primers. Here immunoSEQ multiplex PCR was the method, and the copy in TCRdb shows in-frame clones only, minus some. The sample lists over 95,000 clones; about 79% were seen once. Source material: PBMCs. Every receptor here comes from a woman younger than 30 in good health and CMV-seronegative.

J is TRBJ2-5 and V is TRBV29-1, with D possibly TRBD2 on 6 matching bases. V shed 8 bases and J shed 5 bases, with 15 bases lying between them. The germline V gene has CDR1 SQVTM and CDR2 ANQGSEA. This CDR3 region has 12 residues. CDR3 nucleotide sequence: TGCAGCCTAGGCGGAGGGCTGGAGACCCAGTACTTC. This translates into CSLGGGLETQYF.

The rearrangement uses TRBV29-1 and TRBJ2-3; 8 nucleotides align to TRBD2. V shed 3 bases and J 5 bases; nucleotides not matched to a gene: 13. CDR1 and CDR2 (germline): SQVTM, ANQGSEA. The CDR3 totals 16 residues. CDR3 residues: CSVDGGTSGIGDTQYF. CDR3 sequence (DNA): TGCAGCGTTGATGGGGGGACTAGTGGTATTGGAGATACGCAGTATTTT.

This chain links TRBV2 with TRBJ2-2; TRBD1 matches 8 bases. CDR1 is SNHLY, CDR2 FYNNEI, per germline. With V trimmed by 8 bases and J by 8 bases, 4 bases remained unmatched. This CDR3 spans 12 amino acids. CDR3 protein: CASDRGGGELFF. The CDR3 DNA reads TGTGCCAGCGACAGGGGCGGGGGGGAGCTGTTTTTT.

This chain connects TRBV28 to TRBJ2-1; D is perhaps TRBD2 (5 bases). The CDR3 sequence is 14 residues long. The V end was cut by 3 bases, the J end by 2 bases, with 8 bases between. CDR1 and CDR2 (germline): MDHEN, SYDVKM. CDR3 nucleotides: TGTGCCAGCAGTTTCGGGGTCCCCTACAATGAGCAGTTCTTC. Amino acid sequence: CASSFGVPYNEQFF.

This chain joins TRBV27 and TRBJ2-1; 10 nucleotides align to TRBD2. The trim removed 8 bases at V and 7 bases at J, leaving 20 bases unmatched. There are 18 residues in the CDR3. The V gene's germline CDR1 is MNHEY and CDR2 SMNVEV (reference sequence). CDR3 nucleotide sequence: TGTGCCAGCTACCCAGGAAGGGGGCGTAGCGGGAGGTTTAATGAGCAGTTCTTC. It encodes CASYPGRGRSGRFNEQFF.